Included here is one T cell receptor (beta chain) sequence, with context. Its cognate antigen is unknown. Using immunoSEQ multiplex PCR, the repertoire was profiled, and TCRdb retains in-frame clones only, with some absent. The table shows 150,000 to 200,000 clones, with approximately 94% occurring only once. The CDR3 is made up of 15 amino acids. The V and J ends lost 4 bases and 1 base respectively, with 13 bases between them. CDR1 is SGHVS, CDR2 FNYEAQ, per germline. The sample comes from a study of T cell responses to AZD1222 COVID-19 vaccine. Findings and limits, study-wide: Dominant CD4 TCR responses targeted spike regions 160-218 and 743-854.

This receptor was taken from an adult who received the AZD1222 COVID-19 vaccine. Here the sequenced sample was peripheral blood, taken 28 days after the second AZD1222 dose. V is TRBV7-6 and J is TRBJ2-5; the D gene could be TRBD1 or TRBD2 (5 bases each). The CDR3 region is CASSSTWGSQETQYF. CDR3 sequence (DNA): TGTGCCAGCAGCTCGACTTGGGGGTCCCAAGAGACCCAGTACTTC.